Described below is a single TCR beta chain sequence and its context. Antigen specificity is unknown. The sample originates from a study of cytomegalovirus exposure and HLA in healthy donors. Study-level information: Among the roughly 400 genotyped donors, 70% to 85% were placed in the Caucasian-associated ancestry cluster. Study-wide results and limits: Apparent HLA restriction characterized most CMV-associated TCR beta chains in a later analysis. Certain sequence variants were highly shared and formed a cluster, and this cluster was likely a sequencing artifact. TRBV6-2, TRBV6-3 and other indistinguishable V segments were excluded.

13 Jbeta primers and 60 Vbeta primers were used for the PCR. Some clones are missing from TCRdb's copy, which holds only in-frame ones; the method was immunoSEQ multiplex PCR. In the table there are about 150,000 clones, more than 60% of which are singletons. The CDR3 is 15 residues long. Trimming removed 0 bases at V and 8 bases at J, with 17 bases between. Per germline, CDR1 SGDLS and CDR2 YYNGEE. The sample taken for sequencing was PBMCs. The sequence derives from a man between 18 and 35 years old in good health and CMV-seropositive. The chain joins TRBV9 to TRBJ1-2; a weak D match, TRBD1 (6 bases). The CDR3: CASSVDDRTLEGYTF. In DNA, the CDR3 is TGTGCCAGCAGCGTAGACGACAGGACTCTTGAGGGCTACACCTTC.